This T cell receptor beta chain was recovered during a study of blood T cell repertoires in COVID-19. The data were produced by immunoSEQ multiplex PCR, yet TCRdb's version contains in-frame clones alone and is incomplete. The sample records approximately 160,000 clones, roughly 88% being singletons. V shed 2 bases, J shed 6 bases, and the junction held 14 bases outside the gene matches. The CDR3 consists of 18 residues. Germline CDR1 and CDR2: KGHSH and LQKENI. Sample: peripheral blood. V is TRBV18 and J is TRBJ2-1, with 9 bases aligning to TRBD2. The TCR sequence derives from an elderly woman with active or convalescent COVID-19. As DNA, the CDR3 is TGTGCCAGCTCACCAACCCTTCTGCGGGGGGGCTCGGGCAATGAGCAGTTCTTC. It encodes CASSPTLLRGGSGNEQFF.